The 22 T cell receptor beta chains listed next were all sequenced from one sample in a study of cytomegalovirus exposure and HLA in healthy donors. 60 Vbeta and 13 Jbeta primers were used in PCR. Method: immunoSEQ multiplex PCR; TCRdb's copy keeps in-frame clones and lacks some. This sample's clone table lists 150,000 to 200,000 clones. Input material: PBMCs. These receptors all stem from a man between 25 and 39 years old in good health and CMV-seronegative.

The V gene is TRBV6-1, the J gene TRBJ1-2; D uncertain. CDR1 MNHNS and CDR2 SASEGT come from the germline V gene. The CDR3 totals 17 residues. The V and J ends lost 2 bases and 1 base respectively, with 17 bases between them. The CDR3 bases are TGTGCCAGCAGTGAATTGATGGCGGCAGCGATTAACTATGGCTACACCTTC. This codes for CASSELMAAAINYGYTF.

The genes are TRBV6-1 and TRBJ1-1; tentative D call: TRBD1 (6 bases). The CDR3 has 18 amino acids. V was pared by 0 bases and J by 7 bases, with 24 bases between. Germline CDR1 is MNHNS and CDR2 is SASEGT. The CDR3 reads CASSEALVAGAGEGEAFF. CDR3 coding DNA: TGTGCCAGCAGTGAAGCGCTTGTGGCAGGGGCCGGAGAGGGTGAAGCTTTCTTT.

The rearrangement links TRBV18 to TRBJ1-5, with 9 bases that match TRBD1. CDR3 length: 14 residues. The V gene's germline CDR1 is KGHSH and CDR2 LQKENI. Trimming removed 1 base from V and 8 bases from J; junction bases left unmatched: 3. The CDR3 protein is CASSPRTGDKPQHF. The CDR3 DNA reads TGTGCCAGCTCACCACGGACAGGGGACAAGCCCCAGCATTTT.

The rearrangement joins TRBV18 to TRBJ1-1; TRBD1 agrees at 7 bases. The V gene's germline CDR1 is KGHSH and CDR2 LQKENI. V gave up 3 bases and J gave up 5 bases; unmatched junction bases: 9. The CDR3 runs to 15 residues. The CDR3 coding sequence is TGTGCCAGCTCACCTACACAGGGGAGTATAACTGAAGCTTTCTTT. It specifies CASSPTQGSITEAFF.

The chain employs TRBV7-6 and TRBJ2-5; the match to TRBD1 covers 11 bases. CDR3 length: 15 amino acids. CDR1 and CDR2 from the germline V gene are SGHVS and FNYEAQ. The junction had 8 bases not matched to a gene; V was cut back by 4 bases and J by 7 bases. CDR3 DNA sequence: TGTGCCAGCAGCTCTACCGGACAGGGGGCGCTGACCCAGTACTTC. Encoded protein: CASSSTGQGALTQYF. The full variable domain, completed using reference TRBV7-6 and TRBJ2-5, is GAGVSQSPRYKVTKRGQDVALRCDPISGHVSLYWYRQALGQGPEFLTYFNYEAQQDKSGLPNDRFSAERPEGSISTLTIQRTEQRDSAMYRCASSSTGQGALTQYFGPGTRLLVL.

Notes on this clone: One end of the junction does not line up with germline, which may come from a read error. This chain uses TRBV7-3 with TRBJ2-5; 7 bases agree with TRBD1. The CDR3 sequence is 14 residues long. Germline V CDR1 and CDR2: SGHTA, FQGTGA. CDR3 DNA: TGTGCCAGCAGCGTAACAGGGGCACAAGAGACCCAGTACTTC. Protein: CASSVTGAQETQYF.

This chain connects TRBV20-1 to TRBJ1-1; D ambiguous. Germline assignment: CDR1 DFQATT and CDR2 SNEGSKA (reference sequence). Trimming cost V 3 bases and J 6 bases, with 8 bases left between them. The CDR3 consists of 11 residues. The CDR3 region is CSARGRPEAFF. The CDR3 region has the DNA TGCAGTGCTAGGGGGAGACCTGAAGCTTTCTTT.

The chain recombines TRBV6-5 with TRBJ1-2; 7 nucleotides line up with TRBD1. The ends lost 5 bases at V and 8 bases at J; junction bases unmatched: 14. Germline CDR1 and CDR2: MNHEY and SVGAGI. The CDR3 extends over 15 amino acids. CDR3 sequence (DNA): TGTGCCAGCAGTCAAGACACCGACAGGGTTGGCGGCTACACCTTC. Encoded protein: CASSQDTDRVGGYTF.

This chain uses TRBV27 with TRBJ2-7; D perhaps matches TRBD1 (6 bases). Trimming cost V 7 bases and J 3 bases, with 13 bases left between them. The CDR3 is 13 amino acids. Looked up from germline, CDR1 is MNHEY and CDR2 is SMNVEV (reference sequence). CDR3 protein: CASTFGRGYEQYF. The CDR3 nucleotides are TGTGCCAGCACCTTTGGCAGGGGCTACGAGCAGTACTTC.

The V call is TRBV28, the J call TRBJ1-4; 8 bases align to TRBD1. The CDR3 runs 16 residues. Germline CDR1 and CDR2: MDHEN and SYDVKM. After removal of 4 bases from V and 7 bases from J, the junction contained 11 bases not matched to a gene. The CDR3 loop reads CASSSFGRGLIEKLFF. CDR3 in DNA: TGTGCCAGCAGTTCCTTCGGCAGGGGGCTAATTGAAAAACTGTTTTTT.

This chain links TRBV19 with TRBJ1-3; the D gene is possibly TRBD1 (5 bases). From germline, CDR1 is LNHDA and CDR2 SQIVND (reference sequence). This CDR3 spans 17 amino acids. Trimming took 6 bases from V and 5 from J, leaving 23 bases between them. The CDR3 bases are TGTGCCAGTAGCCGGGACTCAGCAGTTCTTACACGAAACACCATATATTTT. This sequence encodes CASSRDSAVLTRNTIYF.

The chain is built from TRBV7-2 and TRBJ2-2; D not resolved. The CDR3 is 13 residues long. In germline, CDR1 is SGHTA, CDR2 FQGNSA. V shed 5 bases and J shed 5 bases, with 9 bases lying between them. The CDR3 protein is CASSRDITGELFF. The CDR3 DNA sequence: TGTGCCAGCAGCCGTGACATTACCGGGGAGCTGTTTTTT.

This sequence joins TRBV30 and TRBJ2-5; D call uncertain. The V gene lost 1 base and the J gene lost 5 bases, with 11 bases spanning the gap. There are 13 residues in the CDR3. Germline CDR1 GTSNPN, CDR2 SVGIG (reference sequence). The chain's CDR3 is CAWSGLMVETQYF. The CDR3 DNA reads TGTGCCTGGAGTGGACTGATGGTGGAGACCCAGTACTTC.

The rearrangement links TRBV27 to TRBJ1-5; D remains unclear. The CDR3 totals 13 residues. Per germline, CDR1 MNHEY and CDR2 SMNVEV (reference sequence). V dropped 2 bases and J dropped 6 bases, with 8 bases sitting between them. The CDR3 sequence: CASSLMTGQPQHF. CDR3 DNA sequence: TGTGCCAGCAGTTTAATGACTGGTCAGCCCCAGCATTTT.

The chain couples TRBV30 to TRBJ1-1; D is ambiguous. With 5 bases removed from V and 1 base from J, the gap between germline ends came to 17 bases. The germline V gene encodes CDR1 GTSNPN and CDR2 SVGIG (reference sequence). The CDR3 is 15 residues long. In DNA form, the CDR3 reads TGTGCCTGGGAGGGTATAGGACGGGAGAACACTGAAGCTTTCTTT. Residues: CAWEGIGRENTEAFF.

The chain is built from TRBV7-2 and TRBJ2-1; D unclear. Trimming removed 3 bases at V and 9 bases at J, with 15 bases between. The CDR3 is 14 amino acids. CDR1 and CDR2 (germline): SGHTA, FQGNSA. CDR3 residues: CASSLNAVLGEQFF. The CDR3 DNA sequence: TGTGCCAGCAGCTTGAACGCGGTGCTTGGTGAGCAGTTCTTC.

J is TRBJ1-5 and V is TRBV2; D might be TRBD1 (6 bases). The germline V gene encodes CDR1 SNHLY and CDR2 FYNNEI. V gave up 6 bases and J gave up 1 base, with 10 bases separating them. This CDR3 is built from 14 residues. In DNA form, the CDR3 reads TGTGCCAGCAGCAGAGGGGGAAGCAATCAGCCCCAGCATTTT. It translates to CASSRGGSNQPQHF.

The chain employs TRBV30 and TRBJ2-3, with a possible D match to TRBD2 (6 bases). CDR3 size: 13 residues. V lost 1 base, J lost 4 bases, and 9 bases lay in between. Germline V lookup: CDR1 GTSNPN, CDR2 SVGIG (reference sequence). As DNA, the CDR3 is TGTGCCTGGAGTGAACCTAGCGCAGATACGCAGTATTTT. This codes for CAWSEPSADTQYF.

The rearrangement links TRBV5-6 to TRBJ2-7; 11 bases align to TRBD1. V dropped 4 bases and J dropped 2; count of bases not matched to a gene: 8. The length of the CDR3 is 16 residues. The germline V gene encodes CDR1 SGHDT and CDR2 YYEEEE. The CDR3 loop is CASSVIRDRGAYEQYF. The CDR3 coding sequence is TGTGCCAGCAGCGTAATCCGGGACAGGGGGGCCTACGAGCAGTACTTC.

V usage is TRBV6-5 and J usage is TRBJ1-1, with D tentatively TRBD1 (6 bases). The CDR3 consists of 16 residues. V was trimmed by 2 bases and J by 4 bases, leaving 17 bases between them. Germline V CDR1 and CDR2: MNHEY, SVGAGI. CDR3 sequence (DNA): TGTGCCAGCAGTTACGGGGTCGGGACACAGGCCACTGAAGCTTTCTTT. This translates into CASSYGVGTQATEAFF.

The V gene is TRBV13, the J gene TRBJ1-1, with 11 bases fitting TRBD1. Germline V CDR1 and CDR2: PRHDT, FYEKMQ (reference sequence). V shed 0 bases and J 3 bases; nucleotides not matched to a gene: 3. There are 16 residues in the CDR3. The CDR3 reads CASSLGRGQGDTEAFF. The DNA of the CDR3 is TGTGCCAGCAGCTTAGGGAGGGGACAGGGGGACACTGAAGCTTTCTTT.

This chain links TRBV6-5 with TRBJ1-2; D gene ambiguous. Trimming left V 5 bases short and J 4 bases short, with 17 bases between. CDR1 and CDR2 (germline): MNHEY, SVGAGI. The CDR3 runs to 15 residues. The CDR3 loop is CASSQPGSNLYGYTF. In DNA, the CDR3 is TGTGCCAGCAGTCAACCGGGGTCCAACCTCTATGGCTACACCTTC.